Listed below are T cell receptor beta chains from one sample, sequenced in a study of cytomegalovirus exposure and HLA in healthy donors. The protocol was immunoSEQ multiplex PCR, while the TCRdb copy is restricted to in-frame clones and leaves out a portion. The table has around 87,000 clones, roughly 80% seen once. Material for sequencing was PBMCs. The receptors here all came from a man in his forties in good health and CMV-seronegative. Both conserved end residues are part of each CDR3. The D gene is left open where the match is weak. Only some rows state a clone size, as once, few, many or a class for expanded clones.

V gene	CDR3 length	J gene	D gene	clone size	CDR3 DNA	CDR3 protein
TRBV5-6	15	TRBJ1-5	-	-	TGTGCCAGCAGCTTCGCGACAGGAGTTAATCAGCCCCAGCATTTT	CASSFATGVNQPQHF
TRBV5-1	15	TRBJ2-7	TRBD1	-	TGCGCCAGCAGCCTTGCCGGGACAGGGCCCCGCGAGCAGTACTTC	CASSLAGTGPREQYF
TRBV10-3	13	TRBJ2-7	-	-	TGTGCCATCAGTAGACAGTTAGCCTACGAGCAGTACTTC	CAISRQLAYEQYF
TRBV5-1	14	TRBJ2-5	TRBD1	once	TGCGCCAGCAGCCGTGACAGGGGGTGGGCGGCCCAGTACTTC	CASSRDRGWAAQYF
TRBV7-8	15	TRBJ2-3	-	-	TGTGCCAGCATCCTCGGGGGATTTCTCACAGATACGCAGTATTTT	CASILGGFLTDTQYF
TRBV28	14	TRBJ1-4	-	-	TGTGCCAGCACTCGAGGGGGTTCTAATGAAAAACTGTTTTTT	CASTRGGSNEKLFF
TRBV10-3	15	TRBJ2-1	TRBD1	-	TGTGCCATCAGTGAGACAGGGGGCTCCTACAATGAGCAGTTCTTC	CAISETGGSYNEQFF
TRBV18	16	TRBJ2-2	TRBD2	-	TGTGCCAGCTCACCACTCAGCGGGGGGTTCACCGGGGAGCTGTTTTTT	CASSPLSGGFTGELFF
TRBV2	16	TRBJ2-5	TRBD2	-	TGTGCCAGCAGAGAATCGGGACTAGCGGGGGAACGGACCCAGTACTTC	CASRESGLAGERTQYF
TRBV6-1	14	TRBJ2-7	TRBD2	-	TGTGCCAGCAGTGAAAGCGGGGAGATCCACGAGCAGTACTTC	CASSESGEIHEQYF
TRBV7-9	14	TRBJ2-7	-	-	TGTGCCAGCAGCTTAGGAGGGGGACCCGGGGAGCAGTACTTC	CASSLGGGPGEQYF
TRBV29-1	14	TRBJ2-5	TRBD2	-	TGCAGCGTTGAAACCGGGGGGGGCGTAGAGACCCAGTACTTC	CSVETGGGVETQYF
TRBV7-2	13	TRBJ2-2	-	few	TGTGCCAGCAGCTTCCAGGGGACCGGGGAGCTGTTTTTT	CASSFQGTGELFF
TRBV7-9	19	TRBJ2-1	TRBD2	-	TGTGCCAGCAGCCTACAACGCCTTACTAGCGGGGGGGCCTTGAATGAGCAGTTCTTC	CASSLQRLTSGGALNEQFF
TRBV7-3	15	TRBJ2-2	-	once	TGTGCCAGCAGCCTAACGCCGACAGCTGTCGGGGAGCTGTTTTTT	CASSLTPTAVGELFF
TRBV9	16	TRBJ2-7	-	few	TGTGCCAGCAGCGTCAATGGACAGGGAGGGCACTACGAGCAGTACTTC	CASSVNGQGGHYEQYF